Below are 25 T cell receptor beta chains sequenced from a single sample in a study of vaccination effects on CD4 cells after COVID-19. Generated by immunoSEQ multiplex PCR, the TCRdb table keeps only in-frame clones and is missing some. In the table there are 40,000 to 45,000 clones, more than 65% of which are singletons. For these TCRs, the target antigens are not known. Culturing for around 10 days preceded CD4+ T cell isolation. PCR-confirmed SARS-CoV-2 infection occurred in the person between March and December 2020. Each participant received a vaccine that was either BNT162b2 or mRNA-1273, given as two doses. The sequencing here drew on CD4+ T cells from PBMCs cultured without peptide, taken after COVID-19 vaccination. The source of these receptors is a human donor who had a prior SARS-CoV-2 infection.

The sample holds a few counts of this clone. This chain joins TRBV4-1 and TRBJ2-7; TRBD1 matches 8 bases. J gave up 9 bases and V 0 bases, and 10 bases lay outside the gene matches. Per the germline V gene, CDR1 is MGHRA and CDR2 is YSYEKL. This CDR3 contains 15 residues. Written as DNA, the CDR3 is TGCGCCAGCAGCCAAGAGGGGACAGGAGGGCCGATGCAGTACTTC. This translates into CASSQEGTGGPMQYF.

The V and J genes are TRBV29-1 and TRBJ2-5; D possibly matches TRBD1 or TRBD2 (5 bases each). The germline V and J ends were trimmed by 7 bases and 1 base, with 16 bases remaining between them. From germline, CDR1 is SQVTM and CDR2 ANQGSEA. The CDR3 runs to 14 residues. The DNA of the CDR3 is TGCAGCGCGGCTTGGGGGAGAGGCCAAGAGACCCAGTACTTC. Residues: CSAAWGRGQETQYF.

J is TRBJ2-5 and V is TRBV7-2; D could derive from TRBD1 or TRBD2 (5 bases each). The germline gives CDR1 SGHTA, CDR2 FQGNSA. The CDR3 spans 14 residues. The V and J ends lost 4 bases and 9 bases respectively, with 18 bases between them. CDR3 in DNA: TGTGCCAGCAGCTCCCTCGAGGGACCCCGGGCCCAGTACTTC. Residues: CASSSLEGPRAQYF.

This clone was seen more than once but under ten times. The chain carries TRBV7-2 and TRBJ2-2; D unresolved. Deletions cut 6 bases from V and 5 bases from J, with 7 bases between. This CDR3 spans 12 amino acids. CDR1 is SGHTA and CDR2 is FQGNSA in the germline V gene. In nucleotides, the CDR3 is TGTGCCAGCAGTGTCCGGACCGGGGAGCTGTTTTTT. This sequence encodes CASSVRTGELFF.

The rearrangement joins TRBV5-8 to TRBJ2-2; D is unclear. Germline V gene sequence: CDR1 SGHTS, CDR2 YDEGEE. V was trimmed by 4 bases and J by 4 bases, leaving 11 bases between them. The CDR3 runs 14 residues. In nucleotides, the CDR3 is TGTGCCAGCAGCAACCTCGGACGCACCGGGGAGCTGTTTTTT. Protein sequence: CASSNLGRTGELFF.

V gene TRBV6-6 combines with J gene TRBJ2-3; possibly TRBD2 for D (5 bases). Trimming shortened V by 11 bases and J by 4 bases, and 16 bases separated the two germline ends. Germline loops: CDR1 MNHNY, CDR2 SVGAGI (reference sequence). The length of the CDR3 is 13 residues. The CDR3 loop is CACASGVPDTQYF. In nucleotides, the CDR3 is TGTGCCTGCGCCTCCGGGGTCCCAGATACGCAGTATTTT.

This clone turned up a few times. This chain's CDR3 is CASSDRGSSPLHF. Here the CDR3 DNA reads TGTGCCAGCAGCGACAGGGGAAGTTCACCCCTCCACTTT. V and J are TRBV7-9 and TRBJ1-6, with 8 bases matching TRBD1. Trimming cost V 5 bases and J 9 bases; bases outside gene matches: 3. CDR3 length: 13 residues. Per the germline V gene, CDR1 is SEHNR and CDR2 is FQNEAQ (reference sequence). The whole variable domain, remainder taken from reference TRBV7-9 and TRBJ1-6, is DTGVSQNPRHKITKRGQNVTFRCDPISEHNRLYWYRQTLGQGPEFLTYFQNEAQLEKSRLLSDRFSAERPKGSFSTLEIQRTEQGDSAMYLCASSDRGSSPLHFGNGTRLTVT.

The chain links TRBV12-5 to TRBJ2-1, with D uncertain. The CDR3 has 15 residues. Germline CDR1 and CDR2: LGHNT and FRNRAP. Trimming took off 5 bases at V and 5 bases at J, with 16 bases between the two ends. CDR3 DNA: TGTGCTAGTGGTACTTGGGAAGCAGGACACAATGAGCAGTTCTTC. Its translation is CASGTWEAGHNEQFF.

The chain combines TRBV6-5 with TRBJ1-1; no reliable D call. Germline V lookup: CDR1 MNHEY, CDR2 SVGAGI. V lost 6 bases to trimming and J lost 8 bases, with 16 bases between them. The CDR3 runs 13 residues. The CDR3 DNA sequence: TGTGCCAGCAGGGGCACGGAAGGGTGGGAAGCTTTCTTT. Its protein is CASRGTEGWEAFF.

The chain carries TRBV7-2 and TRBJ1-2; D possibly corresponds to TRBD1 (5 bases). The length of the CDR3 is 15 residues. V lost 3 bases and J lost 4, with 15 bases in between. Germline CDR1 and CDR2: SGHTA and FQGNSA. The CDR3 sequence: CASSFFDWRGYGYTF. In nucleotides, the CDR3 is TGTGCCAGCAGCTTCTTTGATTGGAGGGGCTATGGCTACACCTTC.

This chain links TRBV6-5 with TRBJ2-5; 12 bases are a match to TRBD2. This CDR3 contains 16 residues. CDR1 and CDR2 from the germline V gene are MNHEY and SVGAGI. Losses at the gene ends were 4 bases for V and 1 base for J; bases not matched to a gene: 4. The CDR3 is CASSFPSGGAQETQYF. The DNA for the CDR3 is TGTGCCAGCAGTTTCCCTAGCGGGGGGGCCCAAGAGACCCAGTACTTC.

This rearrangement joins TRBV11-3 to TRBJ2-7, with a tentative D call TRBD1 (6 bases). Germline V gene data show CDR1 as SGHNT and CDR2 as YENEEA. V was shortened by 2 bases and J by 0 bases, with 11 bases between the two germline ends. The CDR3 consists of 15 residues. CDR3 amino acids: CASSLQGSLSYEQYF. Here the CDR3 DNA reads TGTGCCAGCAGCTTACAGGGGTCCCTCTCCTACGAGCAGTACTTC.

The chain uses TRBV11-2 and TRBJ1-3; D possibly corresponds to TRBD1 (6 bases). CDR1 is SGHAT, CDR2 FQNNGV, per germline. This CDR3 region has 14 residues. V lost 4 bases and J lost 1, with 8 bases in between. The CDR3 DNA follows: TGTGCCAGCAGCTCTAGGGGGTCTGGAAACACCATATATTTT. Amino acids: CASSSRGSGNTIYF.

The rearrangement uses TRBV18 and TRBJ2-3, with a tentative D call TRBD2 (6 bases). The germline V and J ends were trimmed by 3 bases and 0 bases, with 13 bases remaining between them. This CDR3 is built from 16 residues. The germline gives CDR1 KGHSH, CDR2 LQKENI. CDR3 in amino acids: CASSPYSSGSTDTQYF. The CDR3 DNA sequence: TGTGCCAGCTCACCTTATTCGAGCGGGAGCACAGATACGCAGTATTTT.

V and J are TRBV7-9 and TRBJ2-5; D might be TRBD1 (6 bases). The CDR3 is 12 residues long. CDR1 and CDR2 (germline): SEHNR, FQNEAQ (reference sequence). V dropped 5 bases and J dropped 3 bases, with 7 bases sitting between them. The CDR3 loop is CASSGQKETQYF. CDR3 DNA: TGTGCCAGCAGCGGACAGAAAGAGACCCAGTACTTC.

The rearrangement joins TRBV19 to TRBJ1-2; no reliable D call. V was clipped by 1 base and J by 4 bases, with 10 bases between them. CDR3 length equals 14 residues. Germline V lookup: CDR1 LNHDA, CDR2 SQIVND (reference sequence). This CDR3 is CASSIGTEIYGYTF. CDR3 bases: TGTGCCAGTAGTATAGGGACGGAAATCTATGGCTACACCTTC.

The genes are TRBV24-1 and TRBJ1-2, with a tentative D call TRBD1 (5 bases). This CDR3 has 17 residues. V was trimmed by 2 bases and J by 4 bases, leaving 19 bases between them. Germline V gene sequence: CDR1 KGHDR, CDR2 SFDVKD. CDR3 region: CATSDSDNPLPFYGYTF. The CDR3 DNA reads TGTGCCACCAGTGATTCGGACAACCCGCTACCTTTCTATGGCTACACCTTC.

This clone has more than one count but fewer than ten. The CDR3 spells CASSGGLADTGELFF. In nucleotides, the CDR3 is TGTGCCAGCAGTGGCGGACTAGCGGACACCGGGGAGCTGTTTTTT. This chain uses TRBV6-2 or TRBV6-3 with TRBJ2-2; TRBD2 matches 10 bases. The germline gives CDR1 MNHEY, CDR2 SVGEGT. The CDR3 spans 15 residues. V gave up 5 bases and J gave up 3 bases; unmatched junction bases: 3.

The chain joins TRBV24-1 to TRBJ2-3; TRBD2 might be the D (5 bases). From germline, CDR1 is KGHDR and CDR2 SFDVKD. This CDR3 has 14 amino acids. Trimming pared 3 bases from V and 2 bases from J, leaving 8 bases between. Here the CDR3 reads CATSDPGYTDTQYF. CDR3 coding DNA: TGTGCCACCAGTGATCCGGGGTACACAGATACGCAGTATTTT.

This rearrangement joins TRBV10-2 to TRBJ2-3; unclear D gene. CDR3 length equals 12 residues. Germline CDR1 WSHSY, CDR2 SAAADI. Trimming pared 4 bases from V and 4 bases from J, leaving 6 bases between. CDR3 loop: CASSVVADTQYF. CDR3 sequence (DNA): TGCGCCAGCAGTGTGGTCGCAGATACGCAGTATTTT.

The chain employs TRBV11-2 and TRBJ2-5; TRBD2 matches 10 bases. The CDR3 is 13 residues long. The germline CDR1 and CDR2 sequences are SGHAT and FQNNGV. V gave up 5 bases and J gave up 3 bases; unmatched junction bases: 0. The CDR3 DNA follows: TGTGCCAGCAGCGGACTAGCGGAAGAGACCCAGTACTTC. Translation: CASSGLAEETQYF.

This clone was seen more than once but under ten times. This chain links TRBV3-1 (or the pseudogene TRBV3-2) with TRBJ2-1, with D maybe TRBD2 (5 bases). Per germline, CDR1 LGHDT and CDR2 YNNKEL (reference sequence). Trimming took 6 bases from V and 0 from J, leaving 24 bases between them. CDR3 size: 19 residues. In nucleotides, the CDR3 is TGTGCCAGCAGTTCCCTCCGGCTAGCCGGACCAAGCTCCTACAATGAGCAGTTCTTC. Translated: CASSSLRLAGPSSYNEQFF.

This chain links TRBV7-9 with TRBJ2-3; D might be TRBD2 (5 bases). V lost 8 bases, J lost 3 bases, and 27 bases lay in between. The germline V gene has CDR1 SEHNR and CDR2 FQNEAQ (reference sequence). CDR3 length equals 18 residues. The CDR3 reads CASPPARASGRTTDTQYF. CDR3 sequence (DNA): TGTGCCAGCCCCCCAGCCCGAGCGAGCGGAAGAACTACAGATACGCAGTATTTT.

V usage is TRBV5-1 and J usage is TRBJ1-5, with a tentative D call TRBD1 (6 bases). Germline V lookup: CDR1 SGHRS, CDR2 YFSETQ. CDR3 length: 14 residues. The V end was cut by 0 bases, the J end by 5 bases, with 9 bases between. CDR3 sequence: CASSLGGGHQPQHF. In DNA, the CDR3 is TGCGCCAGCAGCTTGGGGGGGGGCCATCAGCCCCAGCATTTT.

This chain connects TRBV9 to TRBJ2-3; 11 bases map to TRBD2. J was trimmed by 4 bases and V by 0 bases; bases with no gene match: 7. The germline CDR1 and CDR2 sequences are SGDLS and YYNGEE. The CDR3 loop spans 17 amino acids. In DNA, the CDR3 is TGTGCCAGCAGCGTAGTCACTAGCGGGAGCGGTCCAGATACGCAGTATTTT. Protein sequence: CASSVVTSGSGPDTQYF.